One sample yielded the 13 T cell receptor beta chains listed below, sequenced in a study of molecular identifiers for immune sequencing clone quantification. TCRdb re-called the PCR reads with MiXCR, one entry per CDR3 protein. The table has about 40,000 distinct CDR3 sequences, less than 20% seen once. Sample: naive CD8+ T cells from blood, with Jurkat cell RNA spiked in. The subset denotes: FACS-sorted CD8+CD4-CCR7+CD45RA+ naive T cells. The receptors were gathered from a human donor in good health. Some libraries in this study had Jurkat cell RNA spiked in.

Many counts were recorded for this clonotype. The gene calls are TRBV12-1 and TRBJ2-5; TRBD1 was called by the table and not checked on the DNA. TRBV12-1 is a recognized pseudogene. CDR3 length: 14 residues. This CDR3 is CASSFQDNQETQYF. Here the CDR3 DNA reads TGTGCCAGCAGCTTTCAGGACAACCAAGAGACCCAGTACTTC.

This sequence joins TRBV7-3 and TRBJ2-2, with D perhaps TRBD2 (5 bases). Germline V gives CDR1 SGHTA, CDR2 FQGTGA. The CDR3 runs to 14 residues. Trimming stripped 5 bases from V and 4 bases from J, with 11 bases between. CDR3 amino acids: CASSQDSTTGELFF. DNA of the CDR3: TGTGCCAGCAGCCAGGACTCAACCACCGGGGAGCTGTTTTTT.

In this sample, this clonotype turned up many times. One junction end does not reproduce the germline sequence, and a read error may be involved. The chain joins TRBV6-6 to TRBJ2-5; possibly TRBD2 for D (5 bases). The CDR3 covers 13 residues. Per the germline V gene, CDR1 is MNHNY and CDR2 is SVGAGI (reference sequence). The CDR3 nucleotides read TGTGCCAGCAGAGAACTAGATCAAGAAACCCAGTACTTC. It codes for CASRELDQETQYF.

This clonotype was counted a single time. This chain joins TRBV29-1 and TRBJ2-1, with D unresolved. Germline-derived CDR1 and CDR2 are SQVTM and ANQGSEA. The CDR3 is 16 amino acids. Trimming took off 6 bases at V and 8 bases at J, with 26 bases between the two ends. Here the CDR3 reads CSVDLEARPLGDEQFF. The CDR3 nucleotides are TGCAGCGTAGACCTAGAGGCGCGTCCCCTGGGCGATGAGCAGTTCTTC.

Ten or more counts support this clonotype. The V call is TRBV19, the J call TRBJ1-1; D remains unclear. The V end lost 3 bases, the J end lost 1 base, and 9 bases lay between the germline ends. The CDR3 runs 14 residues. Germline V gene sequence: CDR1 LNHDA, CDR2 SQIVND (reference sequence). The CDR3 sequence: CASSMRARNTEAFF. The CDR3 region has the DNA TGTGCCAGTAGTATGAGAGCCCGGAACACTGAAGCTTTCTTT.

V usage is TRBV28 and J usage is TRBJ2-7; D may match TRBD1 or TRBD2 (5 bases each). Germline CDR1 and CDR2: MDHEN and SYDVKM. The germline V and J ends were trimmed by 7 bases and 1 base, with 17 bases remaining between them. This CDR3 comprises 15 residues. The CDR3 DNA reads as TGTGCCAGCACCAGGGTGGATACTAGATCCTACGAGCAGTACTTC. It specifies CASTRVDTRSYEQYF.

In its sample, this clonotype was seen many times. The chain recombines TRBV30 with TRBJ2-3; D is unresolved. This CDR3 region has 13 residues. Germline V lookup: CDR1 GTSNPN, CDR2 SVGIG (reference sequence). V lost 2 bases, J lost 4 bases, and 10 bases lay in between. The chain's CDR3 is CAWSPPWADTQYF. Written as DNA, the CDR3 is TGTGCCTGGAGTCCACCTTGGGCAGATACGCAGTATTTT.

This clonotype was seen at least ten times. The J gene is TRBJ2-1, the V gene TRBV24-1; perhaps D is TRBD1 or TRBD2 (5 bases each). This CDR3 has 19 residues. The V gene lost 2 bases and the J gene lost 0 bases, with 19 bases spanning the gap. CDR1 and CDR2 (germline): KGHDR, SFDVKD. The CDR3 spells CATSDSSPRDLSSYNEQFF. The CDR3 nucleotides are TGTGCCACCAGTGATTCAAGCCCGAGGGACCTCAGCTCCTACAATGAGCAGTTCTTC.

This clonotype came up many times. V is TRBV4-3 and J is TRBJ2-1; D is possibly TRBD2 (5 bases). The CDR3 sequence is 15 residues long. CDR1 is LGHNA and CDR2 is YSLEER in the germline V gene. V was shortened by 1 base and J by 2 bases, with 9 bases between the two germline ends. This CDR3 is CASSQGDGTYNEQFF. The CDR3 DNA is TGCGCCAGCAGCCAAGGTGACGGGACCTACAATGAGCAGTTCTTC.

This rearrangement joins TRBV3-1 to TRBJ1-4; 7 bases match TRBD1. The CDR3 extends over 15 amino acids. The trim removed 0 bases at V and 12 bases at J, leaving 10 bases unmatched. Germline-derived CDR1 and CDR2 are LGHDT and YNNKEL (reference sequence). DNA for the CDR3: TGTGCCAGCAGCCAAGATTACGGTACAGGGGAGGAACTGTTTTTT. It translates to CASSQDYGTGEELFF.

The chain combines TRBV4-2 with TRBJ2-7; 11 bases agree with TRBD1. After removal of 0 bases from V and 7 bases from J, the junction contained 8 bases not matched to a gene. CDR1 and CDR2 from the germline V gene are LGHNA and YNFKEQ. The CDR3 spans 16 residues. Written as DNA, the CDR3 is TGTGCCAGCAGCCAAGAGCTTGGACAGGGGGCGGATGAGCAGTACTTC. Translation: CASSQELGQGADEQYF.

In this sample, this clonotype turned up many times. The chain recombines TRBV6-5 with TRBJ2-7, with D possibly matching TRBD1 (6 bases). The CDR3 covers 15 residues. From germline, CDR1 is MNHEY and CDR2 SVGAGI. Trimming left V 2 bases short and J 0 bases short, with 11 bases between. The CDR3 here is CASSYGEGGSYEQYF. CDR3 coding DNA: TGTGCCAGCAGTTACGGGGAAGGGGGCTCCTACGAGCAGTACTTC.

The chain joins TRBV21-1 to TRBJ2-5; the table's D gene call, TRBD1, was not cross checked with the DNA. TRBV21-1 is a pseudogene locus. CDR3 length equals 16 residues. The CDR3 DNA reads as TGTGCCAGCAGCAAAGCTCAGGAGGCGGGAAAAGAGACCCAGTACTTC. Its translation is CASSKAQEAGKETQYF.